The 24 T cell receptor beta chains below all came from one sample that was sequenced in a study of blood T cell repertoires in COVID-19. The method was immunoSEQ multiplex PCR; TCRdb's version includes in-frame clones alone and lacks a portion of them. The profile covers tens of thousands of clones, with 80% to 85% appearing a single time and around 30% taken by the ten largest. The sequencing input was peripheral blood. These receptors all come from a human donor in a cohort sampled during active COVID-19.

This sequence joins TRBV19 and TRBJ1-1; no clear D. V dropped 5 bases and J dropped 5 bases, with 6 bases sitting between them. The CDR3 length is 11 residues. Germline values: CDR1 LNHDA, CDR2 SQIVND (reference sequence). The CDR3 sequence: CASSQRTEAFF. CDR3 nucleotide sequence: TGTGCCAGTAGTCAGAGGACTGAAGCTTTCTTT.

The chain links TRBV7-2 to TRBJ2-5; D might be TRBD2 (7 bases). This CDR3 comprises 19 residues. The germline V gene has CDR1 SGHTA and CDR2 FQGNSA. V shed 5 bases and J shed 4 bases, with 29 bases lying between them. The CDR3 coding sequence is TGTGCCAGCAGCCAGATTAGGTTCGGTGGGGGGGCTGATGTAGAGACCCAGTACTTC. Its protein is CASSQIRFGGGADVETQYF.

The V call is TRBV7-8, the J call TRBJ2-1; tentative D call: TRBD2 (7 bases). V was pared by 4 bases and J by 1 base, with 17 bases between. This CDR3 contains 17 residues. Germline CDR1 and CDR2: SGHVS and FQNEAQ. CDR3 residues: CASSSGAGARSYNEQFF. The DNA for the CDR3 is TGTGCCAGCAGCTCCGGCGCGGGGGCGAGGTCCTACAATGAGCAGTTCTTC.

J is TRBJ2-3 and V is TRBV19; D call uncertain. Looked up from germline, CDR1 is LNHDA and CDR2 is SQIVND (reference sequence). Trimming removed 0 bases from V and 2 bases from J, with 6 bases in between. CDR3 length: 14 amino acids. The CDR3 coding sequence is TGTGCCAGTAGTATAGAATGGGCCACAGATACGCAGTATTTT. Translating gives CASSIEWATDTQYF. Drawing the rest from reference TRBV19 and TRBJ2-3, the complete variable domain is DGGITQSPKYLFRKEGQNVTLSCEQNLNHDAMYWYRQDPGQGLRLIYYSQIVNDFQKGDIAEGYSVSREKKESFPLTVTSAQKNPTAFYLCASSIEWATDTQYFGPGTRLTVL.

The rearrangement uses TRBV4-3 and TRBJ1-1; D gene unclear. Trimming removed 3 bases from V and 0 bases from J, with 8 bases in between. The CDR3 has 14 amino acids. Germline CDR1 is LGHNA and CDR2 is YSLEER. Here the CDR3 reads CASSQRVMNTEAFF. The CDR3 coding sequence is TGCGCCAGCAGCCAGAGAGTAATGAACACTGAAGCTTTCTTT.

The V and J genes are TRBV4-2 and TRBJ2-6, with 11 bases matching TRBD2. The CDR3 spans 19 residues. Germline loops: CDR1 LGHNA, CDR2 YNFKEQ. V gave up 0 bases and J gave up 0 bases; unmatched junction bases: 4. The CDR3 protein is CASSQELAGASSGANVLTF. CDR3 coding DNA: TGTGCCAGCAGCCAAGAACTAGCGGGGGCTTCCTCTGGGGCCAACGTCCTGACTTTC.

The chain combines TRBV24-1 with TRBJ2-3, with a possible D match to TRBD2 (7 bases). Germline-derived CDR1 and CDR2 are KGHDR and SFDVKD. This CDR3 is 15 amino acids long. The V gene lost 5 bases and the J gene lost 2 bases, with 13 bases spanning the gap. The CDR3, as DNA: TGTGCCACCAGTGGCGGGGGCCAATCCACAGATACGCAGTATTTT. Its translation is CATSGGGQSTDTQYF.

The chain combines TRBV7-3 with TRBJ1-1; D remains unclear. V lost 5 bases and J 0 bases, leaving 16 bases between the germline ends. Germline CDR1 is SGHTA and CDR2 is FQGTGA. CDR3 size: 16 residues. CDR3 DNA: TGTGCCAGCAGCCCAGGAGGAATTTCTATGAACACTGAAGCTTTCTTT. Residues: CASSPGGISMNTEAFF.

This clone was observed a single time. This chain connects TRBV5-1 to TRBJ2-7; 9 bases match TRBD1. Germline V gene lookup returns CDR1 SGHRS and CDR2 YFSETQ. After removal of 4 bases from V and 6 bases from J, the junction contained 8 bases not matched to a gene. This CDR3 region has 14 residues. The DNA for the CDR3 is TGCGCCAGCAGCCGGGGAGGACAGGGGCGCGAGCAGTACTTC. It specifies CASSRGGQGREQYF. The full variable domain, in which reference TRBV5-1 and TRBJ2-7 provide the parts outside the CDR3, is KAGVTQTPRYLIKTRGQQVTLSCSPISGHRSVSWYQQTPGQGLQFLFEYFSETQRNKGNFPGRFSGRQFSNSRSEMNVSTLELGDSALYLCASSRGGQGREQYFGPGTRLTVT.

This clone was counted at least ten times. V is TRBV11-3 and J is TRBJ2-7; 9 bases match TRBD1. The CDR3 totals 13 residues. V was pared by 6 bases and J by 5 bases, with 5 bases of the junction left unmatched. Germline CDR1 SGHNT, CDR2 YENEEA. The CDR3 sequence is CASRGQGSNEQYF. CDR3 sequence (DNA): TGTGCCAGCAGAGGACAGGGGAGCAACGAGCAGTACTTC.

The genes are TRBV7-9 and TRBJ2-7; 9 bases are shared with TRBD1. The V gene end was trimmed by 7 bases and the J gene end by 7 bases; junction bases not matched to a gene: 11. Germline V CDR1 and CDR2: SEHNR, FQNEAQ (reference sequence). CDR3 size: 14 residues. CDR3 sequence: CASTGDRAPREQYF. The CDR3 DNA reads TGTGCCAGCACCGGGGACAGGGCTCCTCGGGAGCAGTACTTC. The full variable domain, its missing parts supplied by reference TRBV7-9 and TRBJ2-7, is DTGVSQNPRHKITKRGQNVTFRCDPISEHNRLYWYRQTLGQGPEFLTYFQNEAQLEKSRLLSDRFSAERPKGSFSTLEIQRTEQGDSAMYLCASTGDRAPREQYFGPGTRLTVT.

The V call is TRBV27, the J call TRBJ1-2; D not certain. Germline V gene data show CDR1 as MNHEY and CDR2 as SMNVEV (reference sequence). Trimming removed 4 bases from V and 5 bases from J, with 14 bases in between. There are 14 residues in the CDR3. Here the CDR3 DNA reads TGTGCCAGCAGTTCGGGGTCCGGGCGGTATGGCTACACCTTC. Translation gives CASSSGSGRYGYTF.

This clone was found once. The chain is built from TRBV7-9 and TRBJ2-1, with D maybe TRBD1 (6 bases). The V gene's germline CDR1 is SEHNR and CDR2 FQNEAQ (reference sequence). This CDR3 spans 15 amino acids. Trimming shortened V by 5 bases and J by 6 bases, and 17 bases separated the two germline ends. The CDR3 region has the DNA TGTGCCAGCAGCACCACAGGGAGTGTGGGCAATGAGCAGTTCTTC. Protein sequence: CASSTTGSVGNEQFF.

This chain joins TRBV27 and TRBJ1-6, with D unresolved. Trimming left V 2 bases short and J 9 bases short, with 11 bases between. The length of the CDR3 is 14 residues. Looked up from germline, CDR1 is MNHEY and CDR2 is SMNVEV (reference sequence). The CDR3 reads CASSLGRRVSPLHF. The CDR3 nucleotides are TGTGCCAGCAGTTTAGGCAGGAGGGTTTCACCCCTCCACTTT.

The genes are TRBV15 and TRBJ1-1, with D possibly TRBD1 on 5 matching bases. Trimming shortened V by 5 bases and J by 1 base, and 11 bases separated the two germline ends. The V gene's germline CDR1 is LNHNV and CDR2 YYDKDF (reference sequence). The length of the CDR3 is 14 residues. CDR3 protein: CATSGRQGNTEAFF. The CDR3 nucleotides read TGTGCCACCAGCGGGAGGCAGGGGAACACTGAAGCTTTCTTT.

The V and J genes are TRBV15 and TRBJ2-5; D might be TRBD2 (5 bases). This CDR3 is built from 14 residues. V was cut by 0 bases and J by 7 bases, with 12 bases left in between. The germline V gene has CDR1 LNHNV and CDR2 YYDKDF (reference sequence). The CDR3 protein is CATSRDVIRGTQYF. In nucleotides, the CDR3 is TGTGCCACCAGCAGAGATGTAATCCGGGGGACCCAGTACTTC.

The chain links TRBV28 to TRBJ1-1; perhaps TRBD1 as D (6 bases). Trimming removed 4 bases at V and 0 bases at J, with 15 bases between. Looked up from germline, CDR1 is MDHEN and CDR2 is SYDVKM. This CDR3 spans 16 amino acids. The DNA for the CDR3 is TGTGCCAGCAGTTCACTCCTCAGGGGCGTGAACACTGAAGCTTTCTTT. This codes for CASSSLLRGVNTEAFF.

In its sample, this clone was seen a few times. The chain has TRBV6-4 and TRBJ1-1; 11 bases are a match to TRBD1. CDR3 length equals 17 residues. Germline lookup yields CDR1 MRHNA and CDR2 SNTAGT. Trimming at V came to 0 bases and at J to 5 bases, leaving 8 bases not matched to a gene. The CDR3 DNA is TGTGCCAGCAGTGACTCACGGACAGGGGGCGCGAGGACTGAAGCTTTCTTT. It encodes CASSDSRTGGARTEAFF.

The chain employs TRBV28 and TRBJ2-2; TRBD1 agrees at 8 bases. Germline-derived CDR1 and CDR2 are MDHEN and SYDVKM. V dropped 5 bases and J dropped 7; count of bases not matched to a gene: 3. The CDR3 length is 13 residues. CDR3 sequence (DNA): TGTGCCAGCAGTACAGGGGGAATCGGGGAGCTGTTTTTT. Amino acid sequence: CASSTGGIGELFF.

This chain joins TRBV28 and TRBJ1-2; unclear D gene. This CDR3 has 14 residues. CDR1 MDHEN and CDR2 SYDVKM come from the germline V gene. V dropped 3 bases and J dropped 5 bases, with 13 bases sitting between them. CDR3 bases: TGTGCCAGCAGTTTGAGACCGTCTAGATATGGCTACACCTTC. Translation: CASSLRPSRYGYTF.

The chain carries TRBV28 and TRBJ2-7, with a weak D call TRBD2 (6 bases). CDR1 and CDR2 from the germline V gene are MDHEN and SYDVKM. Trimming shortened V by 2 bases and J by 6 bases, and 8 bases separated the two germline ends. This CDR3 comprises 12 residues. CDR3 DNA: TGTGCCAGCAGTTTAGGAGGGTCCGAGCAGTACTTC. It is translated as CASSLGGSEQYF.

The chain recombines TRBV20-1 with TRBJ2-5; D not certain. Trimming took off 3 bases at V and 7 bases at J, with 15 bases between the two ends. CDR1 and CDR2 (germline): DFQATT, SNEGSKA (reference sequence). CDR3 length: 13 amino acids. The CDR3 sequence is CSASRLEVRTQYF. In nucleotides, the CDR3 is TGCAGTGCTAGTCGCCTAGAGGTTCGGACCCAGTACTTC.

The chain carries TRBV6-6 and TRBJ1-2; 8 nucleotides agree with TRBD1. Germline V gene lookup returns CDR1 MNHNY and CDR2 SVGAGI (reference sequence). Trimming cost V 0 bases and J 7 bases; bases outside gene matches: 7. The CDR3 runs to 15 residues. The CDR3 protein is CASSYSLGTGGGYTF. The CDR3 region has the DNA TGTGCCAGCAGTTACTCTTTGGGGACAGGTGGTGGCTACACCTTC.

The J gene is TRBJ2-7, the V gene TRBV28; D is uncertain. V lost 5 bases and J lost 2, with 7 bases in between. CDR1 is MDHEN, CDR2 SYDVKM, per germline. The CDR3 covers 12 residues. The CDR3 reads CASSPVTYEQYF. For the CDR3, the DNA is TGTGCCAGCAGTCCCGTTACCTACGAGCAGTACTTC.